These 15 T cell receptor beta chains came from one sample sequenced in a study of CD8 T cells in Susac syndrome. Random hexamers served to reverse transcribe roughly 0.5 to 1 ug RNA. TCRdb reprocessed the immunoSEQ multiplex PCR reads via MiXCR and lists one record per CDR3 protein. The sample holds tens of thousands of distinct CDR3 sequences, about 94% seen once. The sequenced material came from CD8+ T cells from PBMCs. The receptors shown here come from a human donor with Susac syndrome.

The chain combines TRBV20-1 with TRBJ1-1; no reliable D call. This CDR3 is built from 15 residues. The V end lost 0 bases, the J end lost 4 bases, and 15 bases lay between the germline ends. Looked up from germline, CDR1 is DFQATT and CDR2 is SNEGSKA (reference sequence). The CDR3 coding sequence is TGCAGTGCTAGAGATATGGGCCTGGGTCGCACTGAAGCTTTCTTT. This sequence encodes CSARDMGLGRTEAFF.

The rearrangement uses TRBV28 and TRBJ2-7, with D possibly matching TRBD1 (8 bases). Per the germline V gene, CDR1 is MDHEN and CDR2 is SYDVKM. This CDR3 has 15 residues. Trimming removed 6 bases at V and 3 bases at J, with 18 bases between. CDR3 bases: TGTGCCAGCAGCCCTCACAGGGGGGGTGGCTACGAGCAGTACTTC. Residues: CASSPHRGGGYEQYF.

This clonotype appeared a few times. This rearrangement joins TRBV4-3 to TRBJ2-1; 11 nucleotides line up with TRBD1. CDR1 and CDR2 from the germline V gene are LGHNA and YSLEER. The CDR3 totals 22 residues. J was trimmed by 5 bases and V by 1 base; bases with no gene match: 22. The CDR3 nucleotides read TGCGCCAGCAGCCAAGTCAAGGTGACCGGGACAGGGGGTCTTCCCGTACACAATGAGCAGTTCTTC. Protein sequence: CASSQVKVTGTGGLPVHNEQFF.

The V and J genes are TRBV5-6 and TRBJ1-2; D is unclear. This CDR3 contains 15 residues. V was trimmed by 2 bases and J by 2 bases, leaving 13 bases between them. CDR1 SGHDT and CDR2 YYEEEE come from the germline V gene. This chain's CDR3 is CASSFGSGVNYGYTF. CDR3 sequence (DNA): TGTGCCAGCAGCTTTGGATCTGGGGTAAACTATGGCTACACCTTC.

The rearrangement links TRBV9 to TRBJ1-2; D not certain. V dropped 0 bases and J dropped 6 bases, with 15 bases sitting between them. This CDR3 spans 15 amino acids. CDR1 and CDR2 from the germline V gene are SGDLS and YYNGEE. For the CDR3, the DNA is TGTGCCAGCAGCGTAGACTTTTATTTGAGCAATGGCTACACCTTC. This sequence encodes CASSVDFYLSNGYTF. Supplemented by reference TRBV9 and TRBJ1-2, the full variable domain reads DSGVTQTPKHLITATGQRVTLRCSPRSGDLSVYWYQQSLDQGLQFLIQYYNGEERAKGNILERFSAQQFPDLHSELNLSSLELGDSALYFCASSVDFYLSNGYTFGSGTRLTVV.

The chain employs TRBV4-3 and TRBJ2-1; 9 positions agree with TRBD2. This CDR3 contains 17 residues. The trim removed 4 bases at V and 9 bases at J, leaving 16 bases unmatched. CDR1 is LGHNA, CDR2 YSLEER, per germline. The CDR3 sequence is CASSRTIAGDAGGEQFF. The CDR3 DNA sequence: TGCGCCAGCAGCCGGACGATAGCGGGAGACGCCGGGGGTGAGCAGTTCTTC.

CDR3 sequence reads: CASSDDLSGGYTF. As DNA, the CDR3 is TGTGCCAGCAGTGATGACCTTTCGGGTGGCTACACCTTC. The chain combines TRBV2 with TRBJ1-2; D gene unclear. Germline CDR1 reads SNHLY; CDR2 reads FYNNEI. This CDR3 is 13 amino acids long. V lost 3 bases to trimming and J lost 7 bases, with 12 bases between them.

This chain uses TRBV9 with TRBJ1-2; TRBD1 is a possible D gene (6 bases). V lost 3 bases and J 8 bases, leaving 11 bases between the germline ends. The CDR3 is 12 residues long. Germline V gives CDR1 SGDLS, CDR2 YYNGEE. CDR3 in DNA: TGTGCCAGCAGCGACAGGGTACACGGCTACACCTTC. Translating it yields CASSDRVHGYTF.

J is TRBJ2-5 and V is TRBV7-9, with TRBD2 as a possible D gene (6 bases). CDR3 size: 11 residues. Germline V gives CDR1 SEHNR, CDR2 FQNEAQ (reference sequence). V was trimmed by 5 bases and J by 13 bases, leaving 14 bases between them. Here the CDR3 reads CASSPGGVVYF. The DNA of the CDR3 is TGTGCCAGCAGCCCTGGAGGGGTGGTGTACTTC.

This chain links TRBV5-1 with TRBJ2-2, with D unresolved. The germline gives CDR1 SGHRS, CDR2 YFSETQ. CDR3 length equals 14 residues. V dropped 2 bases and J dropped 0 bases, with 5 bases sitting between them. The chain's CDR3 is CASSFESNTGELFF. Written as DNA, the CDR3 is TGCGCCAGCAGCTTTGAATCGAACACCGGGGAGCTGTTTTTT.

CDR3 residues: CASSEGQGRYNSPLHF. The DNA of the CDR3 is TGTGCCAGCAGCGAAGGACAGGGACGCTATAATTCACCCCTCCACTTT. This chain links TRBV5-6 with TRBJ1-6; 8 bases map to TRBD1. Trimming cost V 4 bases and J 3 bases; bases outside gene matches: 6. The CDR3 has 16 amino acids. Germline CDR1 reads SGHDT; CDR2 reads YYEEEE.

J is TRBJ2-5 and V is TRBV5-6; D is ambiguous. The CDR3 loop spans 13 amino acids. Germline CDR1 SGHDT, CDR2 YYEEEE. Trimming left V 4 bases short and J 5 bases short, with 12 bases between. CDR3 DNA: TGTGCCAGCAGCCTAGGAAGCTCGGAGACCCAGTACTTC. Translating it yields CASSLGSSETQYF.

The chain combines TRBV7-9 with TRBJ1-2; tentative D call: TRBD1 (6 bases). Between the trimmed V and J ends, which lost 10 bases and 1 base, there was a span of 10 bases. Germline assignment: CDR1 SEHNR and CDR2 FQNEAQ (reference sequence). The CDR3 spans 12 residues. The CDR3 reads CAILGGNYGYTF. Here the CDR3 DNA reads TGTGCCATCCTAGGGGGTAACTATGGCTACACCTTC.

The rearrangement links TRBV25-1 to TRBJ2-1, with TRBD2 as a possible D gene (6 bases). V lost 6 bases to trimming and J lost 4 bases, with 13 bases between them. Germline loops: CDR1 MGHDK, CDR2 SYGVNS. This CDR3 has 14 amino acids. The CDR3 region has the DNA TGTGCCAGCAGCATCGGCGGGGAGTACAATGAGCAGTTCTTC. Translating it yields CASSIGGEYNEQFF.

The chain couples TRBV20-1 to TRBJ2-3; 10 bases fit TRBD1. This CDR3 has 14 residues. Germline assignment: CDR1 DFQATT and CDR2 SNEGSKA (reference sequence). V shed 5 bases and J 3 bases; nucleotides not matched to a gene: 5. The CDR3 here is CSAPGQGRTDTQYF. The CDR3 nucleotides are TGCAGTGCTCCGGGACAGGGGCGAACAGATACGCAGTATTTT.